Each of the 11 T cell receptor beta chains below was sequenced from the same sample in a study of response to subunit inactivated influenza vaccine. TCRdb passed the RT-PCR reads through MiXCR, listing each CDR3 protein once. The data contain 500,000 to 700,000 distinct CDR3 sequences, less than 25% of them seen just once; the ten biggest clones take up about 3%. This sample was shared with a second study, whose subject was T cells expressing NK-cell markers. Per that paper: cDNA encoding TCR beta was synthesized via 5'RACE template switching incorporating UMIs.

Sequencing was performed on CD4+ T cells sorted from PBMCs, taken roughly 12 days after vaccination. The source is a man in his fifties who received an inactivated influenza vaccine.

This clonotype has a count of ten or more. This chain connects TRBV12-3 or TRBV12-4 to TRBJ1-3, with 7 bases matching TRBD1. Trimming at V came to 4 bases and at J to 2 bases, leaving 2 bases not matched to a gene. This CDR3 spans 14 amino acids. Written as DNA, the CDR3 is TGTGCCAGCAGTTCCACAGGGGCTGGAAACACCATATATTTT. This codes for CASSSTGAGNTIYF.

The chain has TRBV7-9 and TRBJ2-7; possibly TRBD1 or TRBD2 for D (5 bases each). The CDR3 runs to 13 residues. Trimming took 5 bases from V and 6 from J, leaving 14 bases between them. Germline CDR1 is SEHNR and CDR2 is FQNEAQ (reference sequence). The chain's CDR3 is CASSPSSGLEQYF. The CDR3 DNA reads TGTGCCAGCAGCCCTTCTTCGGGGCTCGAGCAGTACTTC.

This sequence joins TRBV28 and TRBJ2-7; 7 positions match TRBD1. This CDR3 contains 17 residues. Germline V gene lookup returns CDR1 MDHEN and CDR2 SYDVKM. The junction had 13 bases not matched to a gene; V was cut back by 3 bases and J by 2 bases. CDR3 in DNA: TGTGCCAGCAGTTTGGTGGCACCCGGGACAGTAGCCTACGAGCAGTACTTC. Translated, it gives CASSLVAPGTVAYEQYF.

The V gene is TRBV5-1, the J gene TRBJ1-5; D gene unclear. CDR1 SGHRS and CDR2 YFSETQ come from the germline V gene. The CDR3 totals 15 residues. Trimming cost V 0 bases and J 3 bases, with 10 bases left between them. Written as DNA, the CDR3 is TGCGCCAGCAGCTTGGGACCAGGATACAATCAGCCCCAGCATTTT. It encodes CASSLGPGYNQPQHF.

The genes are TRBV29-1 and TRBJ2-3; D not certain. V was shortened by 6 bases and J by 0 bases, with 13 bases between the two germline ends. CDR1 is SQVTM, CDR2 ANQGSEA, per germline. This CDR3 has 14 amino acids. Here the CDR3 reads CSVRLAVSTDTQYF. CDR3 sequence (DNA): TGCAGCGTCAGACTTGCTGTTAGCACAGATACGCAGTATTTT.

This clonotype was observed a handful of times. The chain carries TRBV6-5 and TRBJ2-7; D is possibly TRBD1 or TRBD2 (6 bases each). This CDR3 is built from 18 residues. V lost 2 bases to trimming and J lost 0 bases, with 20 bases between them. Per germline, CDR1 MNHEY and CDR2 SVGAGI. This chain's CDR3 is CASSYAGTGGPSSYEQYF. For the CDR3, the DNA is TGTGCCAGCAGTTACGCGGGAACCGGGGGCCCGAGCTCCTACGAGCAGTACTTC.

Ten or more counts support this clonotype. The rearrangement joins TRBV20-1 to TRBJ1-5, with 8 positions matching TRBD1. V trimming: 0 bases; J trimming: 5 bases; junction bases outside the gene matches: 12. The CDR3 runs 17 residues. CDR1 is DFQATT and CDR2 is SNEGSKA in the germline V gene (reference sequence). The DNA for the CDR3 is TGCAGTGCTAGAGATGGAGGACAGGGACGTTTGGATCAGCCCCAGCATTTT. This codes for CSARDGGQGRLDQPQHF.

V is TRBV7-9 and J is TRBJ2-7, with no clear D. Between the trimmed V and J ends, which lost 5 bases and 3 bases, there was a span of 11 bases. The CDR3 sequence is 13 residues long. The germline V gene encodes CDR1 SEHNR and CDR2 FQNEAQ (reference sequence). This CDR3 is CASSIGVYYEQYF. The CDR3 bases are TGTGCCAGCAGCATTGGAGTTTACTACGAGCAGTACTTC.

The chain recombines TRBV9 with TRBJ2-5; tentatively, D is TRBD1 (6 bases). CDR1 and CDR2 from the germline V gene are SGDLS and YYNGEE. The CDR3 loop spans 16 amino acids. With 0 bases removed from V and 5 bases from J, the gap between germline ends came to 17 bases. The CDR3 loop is CASSVGATGSRETQYF. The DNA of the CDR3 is TGTGCCAGCAGCGTAGGAGCAACAGGGTCTCGGGAGACCCAGTACTTC.

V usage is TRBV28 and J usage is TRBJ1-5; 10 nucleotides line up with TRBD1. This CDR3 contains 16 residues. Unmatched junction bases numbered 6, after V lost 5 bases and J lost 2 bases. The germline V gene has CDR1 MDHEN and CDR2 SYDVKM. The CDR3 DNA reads TGTGCCAGCAGTGAATCCGGGACAGGGGGCAATCAGCCCCAGCATTTT. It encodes CASSESGTGGNQPQHF.

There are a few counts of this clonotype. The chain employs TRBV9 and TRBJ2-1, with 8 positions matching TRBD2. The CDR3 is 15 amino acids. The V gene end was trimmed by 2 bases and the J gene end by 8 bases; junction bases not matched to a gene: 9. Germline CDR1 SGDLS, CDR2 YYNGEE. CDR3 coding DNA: TGTGCCAGCAGCGTTCTAGCGGGTACCTCTGATGAGCAGTTCTTC. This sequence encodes CASSVLAGTSDEQFF. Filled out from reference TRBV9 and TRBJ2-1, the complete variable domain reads DSGVTQTPKHLITATGQRVTLRCSPRSGDLSVYWYQQSLDQGLQFLIQYYNGEERAKGNILERFSAQQFPDLHSELNLSSLELGDSALYFCASSVLAGTSDEQFFGPGTRLTVL.